The 23 T cell receptor beta chains presented below share a single source sample, sequenced in a study of OX40 agonist ivuxolimab in advanced cancers. The method was immunoSEQ multiplex PCR; TCRdb's version includes in-frame clones alone and lacks a portion of them. The table includes fewer than 100,000 clones, around 80% detected once. The sample here was CD4+ or CD8+ T cells sorted from blood, taken in a trial of the OX40 agonist ivuxolimab. Receptors originate from an adult with an advanced solid tumor such as melanoma, head and neck, liver or kidney cancer.

This chain's CDR3 is CASSSRTSGSDAYEQYF. The CDR3 region has the DNA TGTGCCAGCAGTTCCCGGACTAGCGGGAGTGACGCCTACGAGCAGTACTTC. The rearrangement links TRBV28 to TRBJ2-7, with TRBD2 matching 13 bases. CDR3 length: 17 amino acids. Germline CDR1 and CDR2: MDHEN and SYDVKM. Germline trimming cut 4 bases from V and 2 bases from J; bases unmatched to any gene: 8.

CDR3 amino acids: CASSRQGAGDTEAFF. The CDR3, as DNA: TGTGCCAGCAGCCGACAGGGGGCGGGAGACACTGAAGCTTTCTTT. J is TRBJ1-1 and V is TRBV7-2; 10 bases fit TRBD1. The V segment lost 5 bases and the J segment 3 bases; nucleotides outside the gene matches: 6. Germline V gives CDR1 SGHTA, CDR2 FQGNSA. This CDR3 contains 15 residues.

For the CDR3, the DNA is TGCGCCAGCAGCTTGCAGGGTACAGATACGCAGTATTTT. Translation gives CASSLQGTDTQYF. The chain links TRBV5-1 to TRBJ2-3, with D tentatively TRBD1 (5 bases). V lost 1 base and J 3 bases, leaving 6 bases between the germline ends. The CDR3 runs 13 residues. Germline values: CDR1 SGHRS, CDR2 YFSETQ.

J is TRBJ2-4 and V is TRBV18, with D unclear. The CDR3 sequence is 14 residues long. Per germline, CDR1 KGHSH and CDR2 LQKENI. V shed 3 bases and J shed 7 bases, with 13 bases lying between them. The CDR3: CASSPDPLGNIQYF. The CDR3 nucleotides read TGTGCCAGCTCACCGGATCCCCTTGGGAACATTCAGTACTTC.

V usage is TRBV6-1 and J usage is TRBJ1-5; 8 bases match TRBD1. CDR3 length: 14 amino acids. Trimming cost V 7 bases and J 7 bases; bases outside gene matches: 9. CDR1 is MNHNS and CDR2 is SASEGT in the germline V gene. CDR3 nucleotide sequence: TGTGCCAGCATCCCAGGACAGGGAAAGCAGCCCCAGCATTTT. This sequence encodes CASIPGQGKQPQHF.

The chain employs TRBV9 and TRBJ2-5; D remains unclear. CDR1 and CDR2 (germline): SGDLS, YYNGEE. The length of the CDR3 is 13 residues. Trimming cost V 1 base and J 4 bases, with 8 bases left between them. The CDR3 loop reads CASSVSTAETQYF. CDR3 bases: TGTGCCAGCAGCGTAAGTACAGCAGAGACCCAGTACTTC.

The rearrangement links TRBV5-1 to TRBJ2-7, with a weak D call TRBD2 (5 bases). Germline lookup yields CDR1 SGHRS and CDR2 YFSETQ. The length of the CDR3 is 13 residues. V shed 4 bases and J shed 2 bases, with 10 bases lying between them. The chain's CDR3 is CASSLRETYEQYF. In nucleotides, the CDR3 is TGCGCCAGCAGCCTGAGGGAGACCTACGAGCAGTACTTC.

The chain combines TRBV7-2 with TRBJ2-3; D not certain. The germline gives CDR1 SGHTA, CDR2 FQGNSA. The CDR3 has 13 amino acids. Trimming left V 1 base short and J 4 bases short, with 6 bases between. CDR3 loop: CASSLVGSDTQYF. The CDR3 coding sequence is TGTGCCAGCAGCTTAGTGGGGTCAGATACGCAGTATTTT.

J is TRBJ2-4 and V is TRBV28; 15 bases agree with TRBD2. CDR1 MDHEN and CDR2 SYDVKM come from the germline V gene. CDR3 length equals 20 residues. Losses at the gene ends were 5 bases for V and 2 bases for J; bases not matched to a gene: 13. The CDR3 spells CASSQAVGLAGGHTKNIQYF. The CDR3 nucleotides are TGTGCCAGCAGTCAGGCCGTCGGACTAGCGGGAGGGCATACCAAAAACATTCAGTACTTC.

The rearrangement uses TRBV19 and TRBJ1-1; possibly TRBD1 for D (5 bases). Germline V lookup: CDR1 LNHDA, CDR2 SQIVND (reference sequence). V was trimmed by 3 bases and J by 5 bases, leaving 19 bases between them. There are 16 residues in the CDR3. The CDR3 DNA reads TGTGCCAGTAGTATGGGGGGATGGGGTGAGAAAACTGAAGCTTTCTTT. Its translation: CASSMGGWGEKTEAFF.

The V call is TRBV2, the J call TRBJ1-4; 7 positions agree with TRBD1. V lost 8 bases, J lost 4 bases, and 1 base stayed unmatched. Germline lookup yields CDR1 SNHLY and CDR2 FYNNEI. The CDR3 consists of 12 residues. The CDR3 nucleotides are TGTGCCAGCGGGGACAGTAATGAAAAACTGTTTTTT. This encodes CASGDSNEKLFF.

The chain carries TRBV19 and TRBJ1-5; TRBD1 matches at 8 bases. CDR1 LNHDA and CDR2 SQIVND come from the germline V gene (reference sequence). The CDR3 is 15 amino acids. Trimming removed 6 bases from V and 5 bases from J; junction bases left unmatched: 9. The CDR3 DNA follows: TGTGCCAGTAGCCCGGGACAGGTAACGGATCAGCCCCAGCATTTT. Translated: CASSPGQVTDQPQHF.

The chain links TRBV5-6 to TRBJ1-1; perhaps TRBD1 as D (5 bases). CDR1 and CDR2 from the germline V gene are SGHDT and YYEEEE. The V and J ends lost 2 bases and 2 bases respectively, with 10 bases between them. The length of the CDR3 is 14 residues. The DNA of the CDR3 is TGTGCCAGCAGCTTAGGGACGGTAAACACTGAAGCTTTCTTT. Encoded protein: CASSLGTVNTEAFF. The variable domain in full, completed from reference TRBV5-6 and TRBJ1-1, reads DAGVTQSPTHLIKTRGQQVTLRCSPKSGHDTVSWYQQALGQGPQFIFQYYEEEERQRGNFPDRFSGHQFPNYSSELNVNALLLGDSALYLCASSLGTVNTEAFFGQGTRLTVV.

The rearrangement links TRBV6-6 to TRBJ1-1, with D perhaps TRBD1 (6 bases). The CDR3 consists of 15 residues. Germline values: CDR1 MNHNY, CDR2 SVGAGI (reference sequence). V gave up 7 bases and J gave up 0 bases, with 15 bases separating them. DNA for the CDR3: TGTGCCAGCAACTACAGGGTAGGGATGAACACTGAAGCTTTCTTT. Amino acid sequence: CASNYRVGMNTEAFF.

This rearrangement joins TRBV6-1 to TRBJ1-4; D possibly corresponds to TRBD1 (5 bases). Germline CDR1 and CDR2: MNHNS and SASEGT. With 5 bases removed from V and 4 bases from J, the gap between germline ends came to 11 bases. This CDR3 comprises 14 residues. The CDR3 region is CASSRDGFNEKLFF. CDR3 in DNA: TGTGCCAGCAGTAGGGACGGTTTTAATGAAAAACTGTTTTTT.

The sample holds one count of this clone. The gene calls are TRBV7-2 and TRBJ2-5, with 11 bases fitting TRBD2. The CDR3 is made up of 14 amino acids. Germline-derived CDR1 and CDR2 are SGHTA and FQGNSA. V dropped 5 bases and J dropped 10; count of bases not matched to a gene: 9. CDR3 nucleotide sequence: TGTGCCAGCAGCCCCGGACTAGCGGGCGGAATCCAGTACTTC. Protein product: CASSPGLAGGIQYF. Together with reference TRBV7-2 and TRBJ2-5, the CDR3 gives the full variable domain: GAGVSQSPSNKVTEKGKDVELRCDPISGHTALYWYRQSLGQGLEFLIYFQGNSAPDKSGLPSDRFSAERTGGSVSTLTIQRTQQEDSAVYLCASSPGLAGGIQYFGPGTRLLVL.

This chain uses TRBV7-2 with TRBJ2-7; 13 bases line up with TRBD2. The CDR3 consists of 17 residues. Germline CDR1 reads SGHTA; CDR2 reads FQGNSA. V gave up 3 bases and J gave up 3 bases; unmatched junction bases: 8. The CDR3 sequence is CASSLTSGGLSYYEQYF. CDR3 sequence (DNA): TGTGCCAGCAGCTTGACTAGCGGGGGGCTAAGCTACTACGAGCAGTACTTC.

The rearrangement links TRBV7-2 to TRBJ1-4, with D uncertain. Trimming took 5 bases from V and 5 from J, leaving 12 bases between them. Per the germline V gene, CDR1 is SGHTA and CDR2 is FQGNSA. This CDR3 is built from 14 residues. The CDR3 DNA reads TGTGCCAGCAGCCCAAACGGCCGGAATGAAAAACTGTTTTTT. Protein sequence: CASSPNGRNEKLFF.

The rearrangement joins TRBV7-3 to TRBJ2-3; D may be TRBD1 or TRBD2 (5 bases each). The V and J ends lost 4 bases and 6 bases respectively, with 17 bases between them. This CDR3 comprises 15 residues. CDR1 is SGHTA, CDR2 FQGTGA, per germline. This CDR3 reads CASSSGTSPTDTQYF. The CDR3, as DNA: TGTGCCAGCAGCTCGGGGACCAGCCCCACGGATACGCAGTATTTT.

The CDR3 here is CASSLSSRGTDTQYF. DNA for the CDR3: TGTGCCAGCAGCTTGTCTAGCCGGGGTACAGATACGCAGTATTTT. This rearrangement joins TRBV5-4 to TRBJ2-3; D is perhaps TRBD2 (5 bases). V lost 1 base, J lost 3 bases, and 12 bases lay in between. Germline V lookup: CDR1 SGHNT, CDR2 YYREEE (reference sequence). This CDR3 has 15 amino acids.

The rearrangement uses TRBV14 and TRBJ2-5; D is possibly TRBD1 (6 bases). Trimming removed 9 bases at V and 2 bases at J, with 16 bases between. CDR1 and CDR2 (germline): SGHDN, FVKESK. This CDR3 comprises 14 residues. The CDR3 spells CASALWGRQETQYF. CDR3 sequence (DNA): TGTGCCAGTGCGTTATGGGGGCGGCAAGAGACCCAGTACTTC.

The V gene is TRBV6-5, the J gene TRBJ1-4; the D gene is possibly TRBD1 (6 bases). The V and J ends lost 6 bases and 7 bases respectively, with 12 bases between them. Germline V lookup: CDR1 MNHEY, CDR2 SVGAGI. This CDR3 contains 13 residues. DNA for the CDR3: TGTGCCAGCAGGTCGGGGGCGACTGAAAAACTGTTTTTT. Translation gives CASRSGATEKLFF.

The J gene is TRBJ1-1, the V gene TRBV5-1; TRBD1 is a possible D gene (5 bases). CDR3 length: 15 amino acids. V was trimmed by 0 bases and J by 1 base, leaving 10 bases between them. Germline V CDR1 and CDR2: SGHRS, YFSETQ. CDR3 in amino acids: CASSLAGRGNTEAFF. CDR3 in DNA: TGCGCCAGCAGCTTGGCTGGGAGGGGGAACACTGAAGCTTTCTTT.